This TCR beta chain was recorded in a study of Graves' ophthalmopathy and Graves' hyperthyroidism. Other autoimmune diseases, uncontrolled infections, pregnancy or lactation excluded patients from enrollment. Serum thyroxine and TRAb, along with clinical symptoms, thyroid ultrasound and orbital computed tomography, were what diagnosis relied on. What supplied the PBMCs was 7.5 to 10 ml of fresh peripheral blood. RNA transcripts were the template, and TCR beta CDR3 regions were amplified from them. The workflow started with a first-round RT-PCR run with HTBI primers and then moved on to a second-round multiplex PCR. Each CDR3 protein is one row after TCRdb ran MiXCR on the multiplex PCR reads. The data show 500,000 to 800,000 distinct CDR3 sequences, with roughly 39% seen just once and more than 2.5% held by the top ten. Sample: peripheral blood. The sequence was obtained from an adult man with Graves' ophthalmopathy.

The CDR3 spells CASVEGPNTGELFF. The CDR3 region has the DNA TGTGCCAGCGTTGAGGGTCCGAACACCGGGGAGCTGTTTTTT. The rearrangement links TRBV25-1 to TRBJ2-2; TRBD2 might be the D (5 bases). The CDR3 has 14 residues. Trimming stripped 8 bases from V and 0 bases from J, with 10 bases between. Germline V gene lookup returns CDR1 MGHDK and CDR2 SYGVNS. The full variable domain, rest sourced from reference TRBV25-1 and TRBJ2-2, is EADIYQTPRYLVIGTGKKITLECSQTMGHDKMYWYQQDPGMELHLIHYSYGVNSTEKGDLSSESTVSRIRTEHFPLTLESARPSHTSQYLCASVEGPNTGELFFGEGSRLTVL.